This record concerns one T cell receptor (beta chain) sequence. The sample originates from a study of blood T cell repertoires in COVID-19. Per the authors' pipeline: Estimates of nucleated cell counts were drawn from the amplification of reference gene primers. This table comes from immunoSEQ multiplex PCR, and its TCRdb copy is limited to in-frame clones, with some not included. V and J calls plus clone size are reproduced from that table; the DNA served to infer D and trimming. The repertoire consists of around 250,000 clones, with around 90% occurring once and the leading ten covering around 0.8%. Adults between about 18 and 89 years of age took part from 24 US areas. Which cohort a participant joined came from the clinical history participants gave. The sequence derives from a middle-aged man who had been exposed to COVID-19. The sample comprised PBMCs or T cells enriched from blood (not recorded which).

CDR3 region: CASSLVLYNEQFF. In DNA form, the CDR3 reads TGTGCCAGCAGTTTAGTTCTTTACAATGAGCAGTTCTTC. The chain links TRBV12-3 or TRBV12-4 to TRBJ2-1; D gene uncertain. V lost 1 base and J 4 bases, leaving 5 bases between the germline ends. The CDR3 length is 13 residues.